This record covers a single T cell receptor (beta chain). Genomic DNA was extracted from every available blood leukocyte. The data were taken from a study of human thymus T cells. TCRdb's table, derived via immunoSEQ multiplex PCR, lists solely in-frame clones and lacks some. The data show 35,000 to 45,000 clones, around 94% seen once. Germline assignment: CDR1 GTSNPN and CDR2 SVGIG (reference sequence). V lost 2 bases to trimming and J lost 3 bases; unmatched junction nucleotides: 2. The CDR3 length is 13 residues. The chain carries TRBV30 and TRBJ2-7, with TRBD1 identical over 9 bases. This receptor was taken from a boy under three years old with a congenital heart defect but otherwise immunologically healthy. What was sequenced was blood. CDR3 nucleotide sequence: TGTGCCTGGAGTACGACAGGGGGCTACGAGCAGTACTTC. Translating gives CAWSTTGGYEQYF.